This T cell receptor beta chain was documented in a study of cytomegalovirus exposure and HLA in healthy donors. Study observations and caveats: Immune exposure was documented only through CMV serostatus. Over 15,000 TCR beta sequences were associated with HLA alleles at 0.05 false discovery rate in a later analysis.

The PCR used 60 Vbeta and 13 Jbeta primers. Authors' methods: Later work found tens of millions of unique TCR beta chains, with roughly 11 million shared. This table comes from immunoSEQ multiplex PCR, and its TCRdb copy is limited to in-frame clones, with some not included. V and J calls and clone size follow that table, whereas D and trimming were derived from the DNA. The sample totals 150,000 to 200,000 clones. In regard to this clone: The target antigen is unknown.

Sequencing was done on a sample of PBMCs. The receptor was isolated from a woman younger than 35 in good health and CMV-seropositive.

CDR3 nucleotide sequence: TGCAGTGCCACAGCGGGCTACGAGCAGTACTTC. It codes for CSATAGYEQYF. This chain joins TRBV20-1 and TRBJ2-7; D may be TRBD2 (6 bases). CDR1 and CDR2 from the germline V gene are DFQATT and SNEGSKA (reference sequence). The CDR3 consists of 11 residues. The V end lost 6 bases, the J end lost 3 bases, and 9 bases lay between the germline ends.